The entry that follows covers one T cell receptor (beta chain) sequence. This receptor's antigen is unknown. Base qualities are not provided; no much larger clone lies one nucleotide away. This entry comes from a study of T cells after yellow fever vaccination (dated by TCRdb to the late 2010s). Regarding the research as a whole: The SMART-Seq v4 Ultra Low Input RNA kit was used to prepare libraries from fractions with low cell numbers. The cohort comprised two healthy male donors, one aged 18 to 30 and one aged 30 to 40 years. Blood was collected at multiple timepoints before and after primary and secondary immunization, and bulk PBMC replicates and cell subsets were isolated. To track T-cell clones before and after primary and booster YFV17D yellow fever vaccination, bulk TCR alpha and beta repertoires were sequenced longitudinally.

The treatment or condition label of this sample denotes: live attenuated yellow fever vaccine strain. PBMCs were isolated from peripheral blood using a standard Ficoll-Paque protocol. Dynabeads CD4 and CD8 positive selection kits were used to isolate CD4 and CD8 T-cell fractions. RNA was extracted with TriZol from bulk PBMCs, CD4 and CD8 fractions, and dextramer-positive and dextramer-negative fractions. CDR1 and CDR2 (LGHNA, YSLEER) derive from the germline V gene. Trimmed from V: 5 bases; trimmed from J: 3 bases; junction bases lacking a gene match: 5. The cysteine opens and the phenylalanine closes a CDR3 of 15 amino acids. CDR3 DNA is the only sequence kept; it has 45 bases, read in frame from the first base. Here is what the overall study found, with its caveats: Because only a couple of donors were included in the study, the extent to which the findings can be generalized is limited. After the booster, most of the clones that had expanded following primary vaccination were detected again (approximately 95% of CD4 and 88% of CD8), which suggests that memory was broadly maintained. Computational filtering was required because FACS-sorted repertoires could contain abundant contaminating clonotypes from the bulk population. Compared with the primary T-cell response, the secondary T-cell response was weaker but faster, peaking on day 5 rather than day 15. A small fraction of clonotypes appeared in both the CD4 and CD8 compartments, likely as a result of convergent recombination.

Data came from an Illumina NovaSeq 6000. TCR cDNA was synthesized by 5'RACE template switching, which introduced a universal primer site and unique molecular identifiers. cDNA synthesis was primed from both the TCR alpha and TCR beta constant segments. Library amplification used two PCR steps, and the second PCR step added sample barcodes and sequencing adapters. Sequencing of the libraries was done on either Illumina HiSeq 2500 (2x100 bp) or NovaSeq (2x150 bp). Turning to the authors' computational methods: MIGEC was used to demultiplex reads and collapse the reads into UMI consensus sequences, and MiXCR was used for V(D)J alignment. Clonotypes responding to the vaccine were identified with edgeR on replicate PBMC samples, with the criteria of FDR below 0.01 and a log2 fold change above 5 up to day 15. Each bulk clonotype was labeled CD4 or CD8 based on which sequenced repertoire, CD4 or CD8, contained the clonotype at higher abundance. TCRdb ran its own pipeline on the public reads, namely fastp trimming at Q25 and MiXCR clone calling, and kept in-frame beta chains. A single entry per CDR3 protein holds the most common genes and DNA from its merged rows. TCRdb, not the authors, supplied the V and J calls. The sample table holds 340,000 or so distinct CDR3 sequences, of which approximately 12% were seen once. The ten largest clones represent approximately 3.3% of the sample.

This clonotype originated in a man aged 18-30 years who received the YFV17D yellow fever vaccine. Recombination connected TRBV4-3 to TRBJ2-2, with 8 junctional bases fitting TRBD2. The material was CD4+ T cells sorted from PBMCs, obtained 15 days after the yellow fever booster vaccination. The DNA reads as follows: TGCGCCAGCAGCTTACTAGCGGACCACACCGGGGAGCTGTTTTTT. This sequence encodes CASSLLADHTGELFF.